Listed below are T cell receptor beta chains from one sample, sequenced in a study of blood T cell repertoires in COVID-19. The assay was immunoSEQ multiplex PCR, and TCRdb's table has in-frame clones only and misses some. The table includes over 150,000 clones, around 81% detected once. Sequencing used peripheral blood. The receptors were sampled from a man between 65 and 80 years old with active or convalescent COVID-19. The CDR3 runs from the conserved cysteine through the conserved F or W. The D gene is left open where the match is weak. A clone size is listed for some rows: how often the clone was seen (once, few, many), or a class if it is expanded.

>16|TRBJ1-3|.|.|TRBV5-1
TGCGCCAGCAGCTTTGGGGCAGTTAGCTCTGGAAACACCATATATTTT
CASSFGAVSSGNTIYF
>16|TRBJ1-3|.|.|TRBV16
TGTGCCAGCAGCCCTCGGGGAGGTCGAGGCGGAAACACCATATATTTT
CASSPRGGRGGNTIYF
>12|TRBJ1-2|.|few|TRBV6-5
TGTGCCAGCAAGACCAGCGGCTATGGCTACACCTTC
CASKTSGYGYTF
>13|TRBJ1-5|.|.|TRBV10-3
TGTGCCATCAGTCCGCGGGGGAATCAGCCCCAGCATTTT
CAISPRGNQPQHF
>13|TRBJ2-1|.|.|TRBV29-1
TGCAGCGCCTGGACTGCCACCTACAATGAGCAGTTCTTC
CSAWTATYNEQFF
>13|TRBJ1-2|.|.|TRBV30
TGTGCCTGGAGTGGAATGTCGGACTATGGCTACACCTTC
CAWSGMSDYGYTF
>15|TRBJ2-5|.|.|TRBV7-2
TGTGCCAGCAGCTTAGGAGGGCGGTACCAAGAGACCCAGTACTTC
CASSLGGRYQETQYF
>16|TRBJ1-2|TRBD1|.|TRBV18
TGTGCCAGCTCACCCGCATGGGACAGGGTCCGAGATGGCTACACCTTC
CASSPAWDRVRDGYTF
>15|TRBJ1-2|.|.|TRBV3-1/TRBV3-2
TGTGCCAGCAGCCAAGATTATGAGGGAGGCTATGGCTACACCTTC
CASSQDYEGGYGYTF
>16|TRBJ1-6|.|.|TRBV7-2
TGTGCCAGCAGCCCTACCGCGGGACGGGCGAATTCACCCCTCCACTTT
CASSPTAGRANSPLHF
>15|TRBJ2-7|TRBD1|.|TRBV11-2
TGTGCCAGCAGCTTAGGTCGCCAGGGGGTCGGCGAGCAGTACTTC
CASSLGRQGVGEQYF
>17|TRBJ1-4|TRBD1|many|TRBV19
TGTGCCAGTAGCCACCCATCCGGACAGGGGGATAATGAAAAACTGTTTTTT
CASSHPSGQGDNEKLFF
>12|TRBJ1-6|.|.|TRBV12-3/TRBV12-4
TGTGCCAGCAGCGGCGGGAATTCACCCCTCCACTTT
CASSGGNSPLHF
>15|TRBJ1-1|.|.|TRBV11-2
TGTGCCAGCAGCCCTGCATCTGGGGCGAACACTGAAGCTTTCTTT
CASSPASGANTEAFF
>13|TRBJ1-6|.|.|TRBV10-3
TGTGCCATCAGTGAGTCGCAGGATTCACCCCTCCACTTT
CAISESQDSPLHF
>13|TRBJ2-7|TRBD2|once|TRBV28
TGTGCCAGCAGGCCCGGGACTAGTTACGAGCAGTACTTC
CASRPGTSYEQYF